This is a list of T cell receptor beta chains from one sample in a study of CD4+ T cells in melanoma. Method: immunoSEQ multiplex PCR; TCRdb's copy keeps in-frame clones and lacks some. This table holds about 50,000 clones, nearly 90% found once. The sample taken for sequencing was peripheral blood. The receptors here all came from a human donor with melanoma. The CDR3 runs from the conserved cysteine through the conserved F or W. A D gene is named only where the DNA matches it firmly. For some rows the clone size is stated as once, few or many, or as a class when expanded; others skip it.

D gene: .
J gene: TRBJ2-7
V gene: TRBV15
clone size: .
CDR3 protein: CATSRDAHEQYF
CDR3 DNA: TGTGCCACCAGCAGAGATGCACACGAGCAGTACTTC

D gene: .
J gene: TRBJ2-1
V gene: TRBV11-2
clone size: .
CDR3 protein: CASSTGSSYNEQFF
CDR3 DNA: TGTGCCAGCAGCACAGGGAGCTCCTACAATGAGCAGTTCTTC

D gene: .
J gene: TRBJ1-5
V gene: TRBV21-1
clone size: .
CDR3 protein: CASSKVGSDRGGNQPQHF
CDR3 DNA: TGTGCCAGCAGCAAAGTGGGCTCCGACAGGGGGGGCAATCAGCCCCAGCATTTT

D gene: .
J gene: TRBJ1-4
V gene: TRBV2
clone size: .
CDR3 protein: CASQFNEKLFF
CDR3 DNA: TGTGCCAGCCAGTTTAATGAAAAACTGTTTTTT

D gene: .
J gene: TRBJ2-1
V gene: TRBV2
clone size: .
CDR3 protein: CASTQGPYNEQFF
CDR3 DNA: TGTGCCAGCACGCAGGGGCCCTACAATGAGCAGTTCTTC

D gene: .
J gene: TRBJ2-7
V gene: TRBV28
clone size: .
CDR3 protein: CASSLVSSYEQYF
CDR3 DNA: TGTGCCAGCAGTTTAGTTTCCAGCTACGAGCAGTACTTC

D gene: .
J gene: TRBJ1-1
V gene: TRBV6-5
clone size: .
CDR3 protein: CASSYSGGNTEAFF
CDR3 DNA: TGTGCCAGCAGTTACTCGGGGGGGAACACTGAAGCTTTCTTT

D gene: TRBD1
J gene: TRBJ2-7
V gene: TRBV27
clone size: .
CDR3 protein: CASSLRQPGTGVEQYF
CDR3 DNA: TGTGCCAGCAGCCTCCGTCAACCTGGGACAGGGGTCGAGCAGTACTTC

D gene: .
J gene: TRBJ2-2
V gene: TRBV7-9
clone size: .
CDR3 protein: CASSTPVDRTTGELFF
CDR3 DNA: TGTGCCAGCAGCACTCCCGTTGACAGGACCACCGGGGAGCTGTTTTTT

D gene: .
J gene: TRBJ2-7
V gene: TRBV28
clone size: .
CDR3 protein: CASSLQSYEQYF
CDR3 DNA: TGTGCCAGCAGTTTACAGTCCTACGAGCAGTACTTC

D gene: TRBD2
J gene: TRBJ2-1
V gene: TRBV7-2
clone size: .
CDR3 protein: CASSQPSGGHNEQFF
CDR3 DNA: TGTGCCAGCAGCCAGCCTAGCGGGGGGCACAATGAGCAGTTCTTC

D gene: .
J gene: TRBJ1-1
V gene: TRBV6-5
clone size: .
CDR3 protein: CASRAWGGDTEAFF
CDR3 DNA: TGTGCCAGCAGGGCCTGGGGAGGGGACACTGAAGCTTTCTTT

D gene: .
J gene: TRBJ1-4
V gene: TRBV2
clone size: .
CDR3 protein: CASRRAEKLFF
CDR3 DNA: TGTGCCAGCAGGAGGGCTGAAAAACTGTTTTTT

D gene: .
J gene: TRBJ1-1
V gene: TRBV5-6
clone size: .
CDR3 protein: CASSWQENEAFF
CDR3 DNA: TGTGCCAGCAGCTGGCAGGAGAATGAAGCTTTCTTT

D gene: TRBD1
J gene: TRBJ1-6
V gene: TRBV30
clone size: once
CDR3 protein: CAWGQGGTRSALHF
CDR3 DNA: TGTGCCTGGGGACAGGGAGGGACCCGTTCGGCCCTCCACTTT

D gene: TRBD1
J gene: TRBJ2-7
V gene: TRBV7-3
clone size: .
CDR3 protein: CASSPWDRGRNEQYF
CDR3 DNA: TGTGCCAGCAGCCCGTGGGACAGGGGTAGGAACGAGCAGTACTTC

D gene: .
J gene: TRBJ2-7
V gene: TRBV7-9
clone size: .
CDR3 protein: CASSLASNYEQYF
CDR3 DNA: TGTGCCAGCAGCTTGGCCTCAAACTACGAGCAGTACTTC

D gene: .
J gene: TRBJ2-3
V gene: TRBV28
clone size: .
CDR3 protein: CASSPGTAKSDTQYF
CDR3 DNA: TGTGCCAGCAGTCCCGGGACCGCAAAATCAGATACGCAGTATTTT

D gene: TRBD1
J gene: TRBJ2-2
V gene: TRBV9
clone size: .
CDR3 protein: CASSAPGQGATGELFF
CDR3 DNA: TGTGCCAGCAGCGCCCCGGGACAGGGTGCCACCGGGGAGCTGTTTTTT

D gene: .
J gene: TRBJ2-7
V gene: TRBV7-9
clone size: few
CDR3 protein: CASSFGQGYEQYF
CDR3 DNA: TGTGCCAGCAGCTTCGGCCAGGGCTACGAGCAGTACTTC

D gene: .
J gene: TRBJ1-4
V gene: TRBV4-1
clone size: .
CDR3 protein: CASSQGARGYELFF
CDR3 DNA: TGCGCCAGCAGCCAGGGGGCAAGAGGGTACGAACTGTTTTTT

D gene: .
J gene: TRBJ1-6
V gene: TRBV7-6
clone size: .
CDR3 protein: CASSGAGDSYNSPLHF
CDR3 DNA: TGTGCCAGCAGCGGGGCGGGAGACTCCTATAATTCACCCCTCCACTTT

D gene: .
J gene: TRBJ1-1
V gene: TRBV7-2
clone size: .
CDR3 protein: CASSLARYTEAFF
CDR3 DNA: TGTGCCAGCAGCTTAGCGCGGTACACTGAAGCTTTCTTT

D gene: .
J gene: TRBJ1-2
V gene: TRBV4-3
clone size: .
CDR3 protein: CASSQESSTAGGYTF
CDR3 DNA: TGCGCCAGCAGCCAAGAATCGTCGACAGCTGGAGGCTACACCTTC

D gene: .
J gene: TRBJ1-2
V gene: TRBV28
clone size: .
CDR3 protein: CASGRPGQYYGYTF
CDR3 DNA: TGTGCCAGCGGGCGTCCTGGACAGTACTATGGCTACACCTTC

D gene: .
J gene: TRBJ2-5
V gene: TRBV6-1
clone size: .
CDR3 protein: CASDGWDRAFGQYF
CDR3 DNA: TGTGCCAGCGACGGATGGGACCGGGCGTTTGGGCAGTACTTC

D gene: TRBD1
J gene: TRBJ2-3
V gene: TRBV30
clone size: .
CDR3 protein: CAWRTGGALNTQYF
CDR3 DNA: TGTGCCTGGAGAACAGGGGGCGCGCTGAATACGCAGTATTTT

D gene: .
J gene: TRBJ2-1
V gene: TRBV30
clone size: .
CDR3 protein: CAWSGRYNEQFF
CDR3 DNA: TGTGCCTGGAGTGGTAGGTACAATGAGCAGTTCTTC

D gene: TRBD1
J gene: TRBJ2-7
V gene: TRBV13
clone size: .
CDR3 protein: CASSRRMGQGAYEQYF
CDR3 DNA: TGTGCCAGCAGCCGACGGATGGGACAGGGGGCATACGAGCAGTACTTC

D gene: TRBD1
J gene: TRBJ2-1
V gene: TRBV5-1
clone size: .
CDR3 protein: CASSWDRATYNEQFF
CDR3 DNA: TGCGCCAGCAGCTGGGACAGGGCAACCTACAATGAGCAGTTCTTC

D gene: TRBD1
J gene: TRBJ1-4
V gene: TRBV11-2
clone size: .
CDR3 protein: CASSPLGTAARRGEKLFF
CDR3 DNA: TGTGCCAGCAGCCCCTTGGGGACAGCGGCCCGTAGGGGTGAAAAACTGTTTTTT

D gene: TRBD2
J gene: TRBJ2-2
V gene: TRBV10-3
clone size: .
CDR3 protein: CAINLAGVNTGELFF
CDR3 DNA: TGTGCCATCAATCTAGCGGGGGTGAACACCGGGGAGCTGTTTTTT

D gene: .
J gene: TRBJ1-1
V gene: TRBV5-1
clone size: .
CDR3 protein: CASSLGERQHEAFF
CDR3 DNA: TGCGCCAGCAGCTTAGGGGAACGACAGCATGAAGCTTTCTTT

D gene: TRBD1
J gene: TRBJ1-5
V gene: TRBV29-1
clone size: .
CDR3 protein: CSATTGKAQHF
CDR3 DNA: TGCAGCGCCACGACAGGGAAGGCCCAGCATTTT

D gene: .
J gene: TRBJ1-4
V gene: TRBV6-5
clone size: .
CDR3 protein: CASSYSIVGGNEKLFF
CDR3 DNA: TGTGCCAGCAGTTACTCGATTGTTGGCGGTAATGAAAAACTGTTTTTT

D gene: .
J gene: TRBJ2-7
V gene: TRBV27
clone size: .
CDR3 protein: CASSPHLGEQYF
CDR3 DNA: TGTGCCAGCAGTCCCCATCTCGGAGAGCAGTACTTC